This paragraph covers one TCR beta chain sequence. The data stem from a study of blood T cell repertoires in COVID-19. About the research overall: COVID-19 samples from acute and convalescent phases originated in the United States, Italy and Spain.

Those who participated ranged in age from about 18 to 89 years and resided in about two dozen US areas. Cohort placement rested on clinical history that participants reported themselves. Exposed study participants had met a COVID-19 case within 2 weeks before entry. Using immunoSEQ multiplex PCR, the repertoire was profiled, and TCRdb retains in-frame clones only, with some absent. This table holds more than 250,000 clones, roughly 80% found once. The germline CDR1 and CDR2 sequences are SGHVS and FQNEAQ. This CDR3 is 14 amino acids long. Trimming removed 5 bases at V and 3 bases at J, with 14 bases between.

The sequence came from a man aged 40-50 years who had been exposed to COVID-19. Sample: PBMCs or T cells enriched from blood (not recorded which). The chain uses TRBV7-8 and TRBJ2-7, with no clear D. CDR3 protein: CASSPLTSYYEQYF. The CDR3 DNA follows: TGTGCCAGCAGCCCGCTGACAAGCTACTACGAGCAGTACTTC.